A selection of T cell receptor beta chains follows, all from one sample in a study of human T cells and chemical hapten exposure. TCRdb independently ran MiXCR on the RACE reads; one entry per CDR3 protein. The sample includes roughly 52,000 distinct CDR3 sequences, around 10% seen only once; the top ten take about 1.8%. This material consisted of whole blood, taken in connection with sensitization to the hapten diphenylcyclopropenone (DPC). These TCRs come from a woman aged 50 to 60 with alopecia areata. Some clones in this sample may be carry-over from other donors' samples. Each CDR3 is given without its conserved first and last residue. Fields, in order: V gene, J gene, CDR3 protein.

V: TRBV7-9
J: TRBJ2-7
CDR3: ASSAGTSGNYYEQY

V: TRBV20-1
J: TRBJ2-2
CDR3: SARPSGIITGELF

V: TRBV11-2
J: TRBJ2-3
CDR3: ASSLGTGVTDTQY

V: TRBV7-2
J: TRBJ2-1
CDR3: ASSPWLNNEQF

V: TRBV10-3
J: TRBJ1-5
CDR3: AISRDQGGQPQH

V: TRBV20-1
J: TRBJ2-7
CDR3: SARSSLSYEQY

V: TRBV2
J: TRBJ1-1
CDR3: ASSDGGFTEAF

V: TRBV24-1
J: TRBJ2-7
CDR3: ATSDSVRGEQY

V: TRBV6-4
J: TRBJ1-2
CDR3: ASSDTAGYSFNYGYT

V: TRBV11-2
J: TRBJ1-3
CDR3: ASSLKVRGSSGNTIY

V: TRBV29-1
J: TRBJ2-7
CDR3: SVALQNYEQY

V: TRBV5-1
J: TRBJ1-5
CDR3: ASSLAGASPNQPQH

V: TRBV2
J: TRBJ1-6
CDR3: ASKSQENSPLH

V: TRBV28
J: TRBJ2-5
CDR3: ATSGETQY

V: TRBV7-9
J: TRBJ1-5
CDR3: ASSRDSNQPQH

V: TRBV7-9
J: TRBJ2-2
CDR3: ASSPQGGANTGELF

V: TRBV7-2
J: TRBJ2-7
CDR3: ASSLTLAGAFEQY

V: TRBV6-2/TRBV6-3
J: TRBJ1-1
CDR3: ASRTRVSNTEAF

V: TRBV7-2
J: TRBJ2-4
CDR3: ASSLGVSAAKNIQY

V: TRBV7-8
J: TRBJ1-4
CDR3: ASSSPQGLLVKLF

V: TRBV4-1
J: TRBJ1-5
CDR3: ASSQWTGTYQPQH

V: TRBV7-2
J: TRBJ2-7
CDR3: ASSSYRGASYEQY

V: TRBV10-3
J: TRBJ2-7
CDR3: AISEVGKGHYEQY

V: TRBV5-6
J: TRBJ2-3
CDR3: ASSSDTYRGDTQY

V: TRBV6-5
J: TRBJ2-7
CDR3: ASSYSRMKAGAYEQY

V: TRBV7-8
J: TRBJ2-3
CDR3: ASSFRTGVTDTQY

V: TRBV15
J: TRBJ2-7
CDR3: ATSREADDEQY

V: TRBV18
J: TRBJ1-5
CDR3: ASSQTTGGIGQPQH

V: TRBV12-3/TRBV12-4
J: TRBJ1-1
CDR3: ASSFLGTEAF

V: TRBV28
J: TRBJ1-2
CDR3: ASSFGGTRGYGYT

V: TRBV28
J: TRBJ1-5
CDR3: ASSLLDSSNQPQH

V: TRBV7-6
J: TRBJ2-1
CDR3: ASSLAVYNEQF

V: TRBV20-1
J: TRBJ2-1
CDR3: SARTGFMDEQF

V: TRBV18
J: TRBJ2-1
CDR3: ASSPSTNEQF

V: TRBV4-1
J: TRBJ2-3
CDR3: ASRTSSTDTQY

V: TRBV20-1
J: TRBJ1-2
CDR3: SATAQDLYGYT

V: TRBV6-4
J: TRBJ2-3
CDR3: ASSETPISTDTQY

V: TRBV20-1
J: TRBJ1-5
CDR3: SASDFNQPQH

V: TRBV28
J: TRBJ2-5
CDR3: ASSFLTATSAQY

V: TRBV2
J: TRBJ2-5
CDR3: ASSVQGLGQETQY

V: TRBV20-1
J: TRBJ1-5
CDR3: SAGTTGASNQPQH

V: TRBV29-1
J: TRBJ2-7
CDR3: SVVRRGLTYEQY

V: TRBV2
J: TRBJ2-3
CDR3: ASSRHGPTDTQY

V: TRBV5-6
J: TRBJ2-1
CDR3: ASSGGEQF

V: TRBV18
J: TRBJ2-1
CDR3: ASSGQGSYNEQF

V: TRBV7-9
J: TRBJ1-4
CDR3: ASNTPTALGEKLF

V: TRBV6-2/TRBV6-3
J: TRBJ1-5
CDR3: ASTVVGNQPQH

V: TRBV6-2/TRBV6-3
J: TRBJ1-2
CDR3: ASRPGQGPTYGYT

V: TRBV11-2
J: TRBJ2-2
CDR3: ASSSLRGAGELF

V: TRBV5-4
J: TRBJ1-1
CDR3: ASSWYGTLNTEAF

V: TRBV6-1
J: TRBJ2-2
CDR3: ARREDNTGELF

V: TRBV7-9
J: TRBJ1-1
CDR3: ASSRSEGYTEAF

V: TRBV5-1
J: TRBJ1-1
CDR3: ASSLVQGALTEAF

V: TRBV2
J: TRBJ1-2
CDR3: TSSTRGALNYGYT

V: TRBV4-2
J: TRBJ1-2
CDR3: ASSQEAGGTFYGYT